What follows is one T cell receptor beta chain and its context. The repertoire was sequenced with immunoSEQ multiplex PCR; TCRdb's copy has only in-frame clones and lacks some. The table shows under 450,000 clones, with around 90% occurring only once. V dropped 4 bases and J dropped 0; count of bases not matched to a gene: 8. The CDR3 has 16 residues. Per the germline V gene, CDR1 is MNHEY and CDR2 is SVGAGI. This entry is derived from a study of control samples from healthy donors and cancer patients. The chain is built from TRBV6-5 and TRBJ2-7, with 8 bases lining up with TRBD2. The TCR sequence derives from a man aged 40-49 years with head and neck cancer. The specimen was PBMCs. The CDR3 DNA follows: TGTGCCAGCAGTTCGGGGGGGTGGGTTGGCTCCTACGAGCAGTACTTC. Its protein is CASSSGGWVGSYEQYF.